This TCR beta chain was sequenced during a study of CD8+CD57+ T cells in acquired aplastic anemia. Study-level information: The average for DNA from sorted CD4+ and CD8+ cells was around 3.5 ug.

The CDR3 spans 14 residues. Unmatched junction bases numbered 3, after V lost 1 base and J lost 5 bases. This clonotype appeared many times. Template material for TCR beta VDJ and CDR3 profiling consisted of genomic DNA. TCRdb used MiXCR to reprocess the reads, holding one entry per CDR3 protein. The profile shows about 190,000 distinct CDR3 sequences, just under 50% of them singletons. Sequenced patients had shown CD8+CD57+ cell expansion by flow cytometry. The V gene is TRBV12-3 or TRBV12-4, the J gene TRBJ2-5, with 8 bases aligning to TRBD1. Sequencing input: sorted CD4+, CD8+, or CD8+CD57+ T cells (not recorded which) from PBMCs. The origin of this receptor is a human donor with aplastic anemia. CDR3 DNA: TGTGCCAGCAGTTTAGGGCGGGACAGGGAGACCCAGTACTTC. Its translation is CASSLGRDRETQYF.